This paragraph covers one TCR beta chain sequence. Its target is not known. This sample was included in a study of shared clonotypes between healthy human individuals. Libraries were prepared by immunoSEQ multiplex PCR; TCRdb keeps only in-frame clonotypes and omits some of them. In the table there are around 600,000 clones, approximately 97% of which are singletons. Study outcomes and limitations: Larger estimated richness was generally recorded for naive subsets relative to memory subsets.

This TCR was sampled from a woman in her thirties in good health. The sample consisted of naive CD4+ T cells sorted from blood. Subset in this sample: CD45RA+ positively selected.

The CDR3 DNA reads as TGTGCCAGCAGCCCCTGGCGGGGGAACTACGAGCAGTACTTC. It translates to CASSPWRGNYEQYF. The chain is built from TRBV7-9 and TRBJ2-7; 7 nucleotides line up with TRBD2. Unmatched junction bases numbered 7, after V lost 5 bases and J lost 3 bases. In germline, CDR1 is SEHNR, CDR2 FQNEAQ (reference sequence). CDR3 length: 14 amino acids.